The entry below describes one T cell receptor beta chain. The data were produced by immunoSEQ multiplex PCR, yet TCRdb's version contains in-frame clones alone and is incomplete. The table shows about 300,000 clones, with about 87% occurring only once. Germline CDR1 is SGDLS and CDR2 is YYNGEE. V dropped 0 bases and J dropped 4 bases, with 10 bases sitting between them. The CDR3 has 14 residues. This specimen comes from a study of blood T cell repertoires in COVID-19. Study at large: The study drew acute and convalescent COVID-19 samples from the United States, Italy and Spain.

This TCR came from a woman aged 40 to 50 who had recovered from COVID-19. The source material was peripheral blood. V is TRBV9 and J is TRBJ2-5, with D possibly matching TRBD1 (6 bases). The CDR3 nucleotides are TGTGCCAGCAGCGTAGACAGGGCGGGAGAGACCCAGTACTTC. Translating it yields CASSVDRAGETQYF.